This TCR beta chain was obtained from a study of OX40 agonist ivuxolimab in advanced cancers. About the study: The dose-escalation group included hepatocellular carcinoma, melanoma, renal cell carcinoma and head and neck cancer.

Trimming pared 3 bases from V and 5 bases from J, leaving 17 bases between. CDR3 length equals 15 residues. Germline CDR1 and CDR2: SGHDT and YYEEEE. Assay used: immunoSEQ multiplex PCR; TCRdb lists only in-frame clones, some missing. The sample shows about 83,000 clones, around 86% of them seen only once. The rearrangement joins TRBV5-6 to TRBJ2-5; tentatively, D is TRBD1 (6 bases). Specimen: CD4+ or CD8+ T cells sorted from blood, collected in a trial of the OX40 agonist ivuxolimab. This clonotype was obtained from an adult with an advanced solid tumor such as melanoma, head and neck, liver or kidney cancer. Here the CDR3 DNA reads TGTGCCAGCAGCTCCTCCCCGGACAGCCGTGAGACCCAGTACTTC. Protein sequence: CASSSSPDSRETQYF.